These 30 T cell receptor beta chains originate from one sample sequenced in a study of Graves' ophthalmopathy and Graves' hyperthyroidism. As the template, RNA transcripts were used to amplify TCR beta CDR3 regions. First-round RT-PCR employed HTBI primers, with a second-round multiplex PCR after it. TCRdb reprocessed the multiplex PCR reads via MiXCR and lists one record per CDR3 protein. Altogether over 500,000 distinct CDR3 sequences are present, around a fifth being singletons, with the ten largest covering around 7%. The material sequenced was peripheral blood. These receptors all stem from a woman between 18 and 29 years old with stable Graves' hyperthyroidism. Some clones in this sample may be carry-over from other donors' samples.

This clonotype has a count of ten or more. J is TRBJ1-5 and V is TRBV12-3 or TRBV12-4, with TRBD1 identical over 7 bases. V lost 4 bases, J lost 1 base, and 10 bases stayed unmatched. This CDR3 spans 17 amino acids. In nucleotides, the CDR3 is TGTGCCAGCAGTTCCCCGCGACAGGGCCAGAGCAATCAGCCCCAGCATTTT. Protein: CASSSPRQGQSNQPQHF.

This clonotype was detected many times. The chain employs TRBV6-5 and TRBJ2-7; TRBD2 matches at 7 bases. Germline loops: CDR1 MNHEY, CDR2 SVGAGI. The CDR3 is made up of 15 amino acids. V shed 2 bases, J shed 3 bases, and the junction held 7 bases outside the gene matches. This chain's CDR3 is CASSYAPGEGYEQYF. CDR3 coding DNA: TGTGCCAGCAGTTACGCACCGGGGGAGGGCTACGAGCAGTACTTC.

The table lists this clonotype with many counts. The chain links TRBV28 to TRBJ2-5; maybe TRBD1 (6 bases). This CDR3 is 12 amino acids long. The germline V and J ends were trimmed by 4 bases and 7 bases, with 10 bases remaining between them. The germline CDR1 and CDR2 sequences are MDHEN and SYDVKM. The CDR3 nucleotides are TGTGCCAGCAGTTCAGGGGAAGGGACCCAGTACTTC. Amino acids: CASSSGEGTQYF.

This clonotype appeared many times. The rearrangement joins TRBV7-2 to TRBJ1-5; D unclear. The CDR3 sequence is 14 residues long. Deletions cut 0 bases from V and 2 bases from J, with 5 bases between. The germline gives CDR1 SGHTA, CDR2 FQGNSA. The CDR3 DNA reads TGTGCCAGCAGCTTAGCGGCAGGCAATCAGCCCCAGCATTTT. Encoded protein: CASSLAAGNQPQHF.

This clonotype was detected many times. The CDR3 DNA reads as TGTGCCATCAGCAGGGATGGCAATCAGCCCCAGCATTTT. It translates to CAISRDGNQPQHF. The gene calls are TRBV10-3 and TRBJ1-5, with D tentatively TRBD1 (5 bases). The CDR3 is 13 residues long. Germline V gene sequence: CDR1 ENHRY, CDR2 SYGVKD. The V end was cut by 6 bases, the J end by 2 bases, with 8 bases between.

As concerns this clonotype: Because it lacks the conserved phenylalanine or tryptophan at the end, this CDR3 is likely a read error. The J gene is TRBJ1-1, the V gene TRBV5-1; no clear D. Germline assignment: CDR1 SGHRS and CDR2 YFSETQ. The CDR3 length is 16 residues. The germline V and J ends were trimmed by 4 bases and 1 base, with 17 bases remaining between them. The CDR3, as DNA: TGCGCCAGCAGCCAAGGACCCCTCACCGGGAACACTGAAGCTTTCTTG. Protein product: CASSQGPLTGNTEAFL.

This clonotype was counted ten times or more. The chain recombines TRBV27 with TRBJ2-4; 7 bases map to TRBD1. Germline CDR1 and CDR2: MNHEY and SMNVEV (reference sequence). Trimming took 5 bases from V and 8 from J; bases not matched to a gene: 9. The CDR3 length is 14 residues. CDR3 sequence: CASSPTGWIDIQYF. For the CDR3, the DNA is TGTGCCAGCAGTCCGACAGGGTGGATAGACATTCAGTACTTC.

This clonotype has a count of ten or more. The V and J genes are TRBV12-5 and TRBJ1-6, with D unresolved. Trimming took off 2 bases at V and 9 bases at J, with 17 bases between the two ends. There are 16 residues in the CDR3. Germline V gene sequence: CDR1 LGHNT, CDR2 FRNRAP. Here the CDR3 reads CASGLCCRREISPLHF. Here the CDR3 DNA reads TGTGCTAGTGGTTTGTGTTGCAGGAGGGAGATTTCACCCCTCCACTTT.

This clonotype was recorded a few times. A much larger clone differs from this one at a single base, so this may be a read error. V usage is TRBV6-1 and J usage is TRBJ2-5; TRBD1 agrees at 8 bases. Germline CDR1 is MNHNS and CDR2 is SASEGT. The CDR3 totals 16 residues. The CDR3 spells CASRGPGQALQGTQYF. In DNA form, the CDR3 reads TGTGCCAGCAGGGGGCCGGGACAGGCCCTCCAAGGGACCCAGTACTTC.

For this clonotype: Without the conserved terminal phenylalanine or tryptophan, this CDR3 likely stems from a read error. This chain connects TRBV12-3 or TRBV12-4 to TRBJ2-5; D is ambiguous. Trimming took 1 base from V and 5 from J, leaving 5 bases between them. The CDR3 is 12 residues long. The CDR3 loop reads CASSLVQETQYL. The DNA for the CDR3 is TGTGCCAGCAGTTTAGTACAGGAGACCCAGTACCTC.

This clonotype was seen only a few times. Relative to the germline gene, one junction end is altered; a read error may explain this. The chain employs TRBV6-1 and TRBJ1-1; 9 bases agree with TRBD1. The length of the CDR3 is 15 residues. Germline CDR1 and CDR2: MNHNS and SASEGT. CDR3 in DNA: TGTGCCAGCAGCGACCCCTGGACAGGGGTGAGTAATACGCTCTTT. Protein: CASSDPWTGVSNTLF.

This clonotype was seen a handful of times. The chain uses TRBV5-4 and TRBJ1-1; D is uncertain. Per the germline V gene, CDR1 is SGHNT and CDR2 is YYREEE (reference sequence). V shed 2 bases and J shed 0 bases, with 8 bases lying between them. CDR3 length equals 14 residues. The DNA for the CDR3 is TGTGCCAGCAGCTTTTTCGGTGTGAACACTGAAGCTTTCTTT. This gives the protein CASSFFGVNTEAFF.

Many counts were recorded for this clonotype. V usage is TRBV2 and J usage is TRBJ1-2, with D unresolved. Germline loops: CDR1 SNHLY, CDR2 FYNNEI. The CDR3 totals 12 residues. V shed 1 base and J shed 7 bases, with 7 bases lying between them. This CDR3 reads CASSEGGSGYTF. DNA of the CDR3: TGTGCCAGCAGTGAAGGGGGTTCTGGCTACACCTTC.

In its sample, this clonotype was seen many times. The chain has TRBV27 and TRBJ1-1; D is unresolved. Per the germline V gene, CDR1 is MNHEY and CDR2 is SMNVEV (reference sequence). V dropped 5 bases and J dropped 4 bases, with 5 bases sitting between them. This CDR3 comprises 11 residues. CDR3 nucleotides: TGTGCCAGCAGTGGGTCCACTGAAGCTTTCTTT. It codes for CASSGSTEAFF.

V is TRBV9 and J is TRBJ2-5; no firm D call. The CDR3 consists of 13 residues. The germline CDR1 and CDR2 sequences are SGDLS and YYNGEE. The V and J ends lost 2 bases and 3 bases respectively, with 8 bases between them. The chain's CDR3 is CASSVGNKETQYF. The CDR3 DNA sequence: TGTGCCAGCAGCGTTGGGAACAAAGAGACCCAGTACTTC.

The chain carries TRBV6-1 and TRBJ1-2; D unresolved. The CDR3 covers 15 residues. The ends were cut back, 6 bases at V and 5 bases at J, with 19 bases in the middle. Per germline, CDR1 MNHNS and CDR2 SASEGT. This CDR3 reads CASSPMRVPGYGYTF. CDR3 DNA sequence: TGTGCCAGCAGCCCCATGAGGGTACCAGGTTATGGCTACACCTTC.

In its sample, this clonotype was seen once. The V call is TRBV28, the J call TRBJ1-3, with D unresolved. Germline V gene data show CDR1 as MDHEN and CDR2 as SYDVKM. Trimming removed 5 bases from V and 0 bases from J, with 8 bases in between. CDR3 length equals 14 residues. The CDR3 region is CASSITISGNTIYF. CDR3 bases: TGTGCCAGCAGTATTACGATCTCTGGAAACACCATATATTTT. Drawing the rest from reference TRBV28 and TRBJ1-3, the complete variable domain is DVKVTQSSRYLVKRTGEKVFLECVQDMDHENMFWYRQDPGLGLRLIYFSYDVKMKEKGDIPEGYSVSREKKERFSLILESASTNQTSMYLCASSITISGNTIYFGEGSWLTVV.

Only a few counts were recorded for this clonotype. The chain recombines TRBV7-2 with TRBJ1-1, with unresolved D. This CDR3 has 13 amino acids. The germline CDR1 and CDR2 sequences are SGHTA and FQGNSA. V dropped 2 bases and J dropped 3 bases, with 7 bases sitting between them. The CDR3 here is CASSLWRYTEAFF. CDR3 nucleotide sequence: TGTGCCAGCAGCTTATGGAGGTACACTGAAGCTTTCTTT.

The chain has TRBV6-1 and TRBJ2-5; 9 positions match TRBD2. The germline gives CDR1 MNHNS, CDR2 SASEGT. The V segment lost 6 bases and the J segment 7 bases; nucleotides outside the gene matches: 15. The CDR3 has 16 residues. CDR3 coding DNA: TGTGCCAGCAGGGCCCCGGGGAGCGGGGGGATTGTGACCCAGTACTTC. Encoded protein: CASRAPGSGGIVTQYF.

CDR3 DNA sequence: TGCGCCAGCAGCCAAGATTCGGTAAACTCTGGAAACACCATATATTTT. Encoded protein: CASSQDSVNSGNTIYF. The chain employs TRBV4-3 and TRBJ1-3; D uncertain. V shed 0 bases and J shed 0 bases, with 9 bases lying between them. Germline V lookup: CDR1 LGHNA, CDR2 YSLEER. This CDR3 has 16 residues.

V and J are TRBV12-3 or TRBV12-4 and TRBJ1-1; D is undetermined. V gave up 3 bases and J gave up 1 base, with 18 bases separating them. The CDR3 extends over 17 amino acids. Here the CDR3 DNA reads TGTGCCAGCAGTTTTGAACCCGGACGGAGTCAGAACACTGAAGCTTTCTTT. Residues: CASSFEPGRSQNTEAFF.

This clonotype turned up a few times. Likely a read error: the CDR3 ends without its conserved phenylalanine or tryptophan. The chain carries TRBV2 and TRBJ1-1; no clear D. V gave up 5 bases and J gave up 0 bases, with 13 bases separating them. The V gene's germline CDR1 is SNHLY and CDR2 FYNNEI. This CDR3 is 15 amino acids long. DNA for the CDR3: TGTGCCAGCAGTCCTTTTGACAAGTTGAACACTGAAGCTTTCCTT. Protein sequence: CASSPFDKLNTEAFL.

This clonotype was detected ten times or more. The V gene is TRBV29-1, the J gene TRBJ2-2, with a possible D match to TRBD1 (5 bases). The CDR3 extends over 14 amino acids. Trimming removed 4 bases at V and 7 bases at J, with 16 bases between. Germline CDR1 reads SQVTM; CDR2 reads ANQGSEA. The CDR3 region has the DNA TGCAGCGTTGGGTTTAGGGGCTCGGGCGGGGAGCTGTTTTTT. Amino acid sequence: CSVGFRGSGGELFF.

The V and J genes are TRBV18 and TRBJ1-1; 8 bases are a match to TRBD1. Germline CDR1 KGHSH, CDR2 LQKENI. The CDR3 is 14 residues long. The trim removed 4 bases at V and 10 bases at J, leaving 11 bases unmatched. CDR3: CASSRNRDRGAAFF. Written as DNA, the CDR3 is TGTGCCAGCTCACGCAACCGAGACAGGGGCGCAGCTTTCTTT.

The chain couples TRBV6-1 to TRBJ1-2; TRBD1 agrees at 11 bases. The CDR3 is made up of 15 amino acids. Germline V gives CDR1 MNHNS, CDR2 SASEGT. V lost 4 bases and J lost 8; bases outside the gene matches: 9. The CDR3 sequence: CASSALDRGLGGYTF. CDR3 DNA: TGTGCCAGCAGTGCTTTGGACAGGGGGCTTGGAGGCTACACCTTC.

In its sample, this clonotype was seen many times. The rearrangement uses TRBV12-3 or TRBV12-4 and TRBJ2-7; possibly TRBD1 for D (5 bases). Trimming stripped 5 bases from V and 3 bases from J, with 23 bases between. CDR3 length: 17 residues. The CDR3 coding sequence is TGTGCCAGCAGTCCCCCTCGGTCGCTAGGGGCGTTCTACGAGCAGTACTTC. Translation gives CASSPPRSLGAFYEQYF.

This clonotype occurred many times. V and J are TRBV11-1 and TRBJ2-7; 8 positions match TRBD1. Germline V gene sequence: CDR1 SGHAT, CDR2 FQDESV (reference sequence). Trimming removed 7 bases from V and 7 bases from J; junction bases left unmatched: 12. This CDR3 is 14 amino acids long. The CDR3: CASNPGTGDAEQYF. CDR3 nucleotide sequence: TGTGCCAGCAACCCCGGGACAGGTGACGCGGAGCAGTACTTC.

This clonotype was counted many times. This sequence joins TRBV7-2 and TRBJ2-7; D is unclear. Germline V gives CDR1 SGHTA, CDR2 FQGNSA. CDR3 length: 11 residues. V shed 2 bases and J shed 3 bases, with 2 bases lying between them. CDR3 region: CASSLIYEQYF. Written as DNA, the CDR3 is TGTGCCAGCAGCTTAATCTACGAGCAGTACTTC.

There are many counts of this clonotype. CDR3 nucleotides: TGTGCCAGCGGCCGCCGCGGGGACACTGAAGCTTTCTTT. Translating gives CASGRRGDTEAFF. V usage is TRBV6-1 and J usage is TRBJ1-1; no reliable D call. The CDR3 is made up of 13 amino acids. The V end lost 8 bases, the J end lost 3 bases, and 13 bases lay between the germline ends. Germline V gives CDR1 MNHNS, CDR2 SASEGT.

The CDR3: CAWKDSYEQYF. CDR3 coding DNA: TGTGCCTGGAAGGACTCCTACGAGCAGTACTTC. This chain connects TRBV30 to TRBJ2-7; D uncertain. The germline V and J ends were trimmed by 4 bases and 0 bases, with 4 bases remaining between them. CDR1 is GTSNPN and CDR2 is SVGIG in the germline V gene (reference sequence). The CDR3 is 11 residues long.